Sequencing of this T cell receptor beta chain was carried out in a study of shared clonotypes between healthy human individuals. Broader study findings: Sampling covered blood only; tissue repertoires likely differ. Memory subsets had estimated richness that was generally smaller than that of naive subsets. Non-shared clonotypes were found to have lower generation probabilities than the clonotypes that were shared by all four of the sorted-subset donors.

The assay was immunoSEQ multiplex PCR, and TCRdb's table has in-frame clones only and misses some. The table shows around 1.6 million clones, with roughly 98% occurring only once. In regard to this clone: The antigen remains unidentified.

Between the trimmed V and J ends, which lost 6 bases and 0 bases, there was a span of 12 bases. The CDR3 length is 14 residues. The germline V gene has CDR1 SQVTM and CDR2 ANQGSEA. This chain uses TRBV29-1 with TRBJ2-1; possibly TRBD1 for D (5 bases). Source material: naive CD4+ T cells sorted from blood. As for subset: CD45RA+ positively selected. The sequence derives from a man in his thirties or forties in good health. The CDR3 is CSVETASSYNEQFF. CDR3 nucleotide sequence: TGCAGCGTGGAGACAGCGAGCTCCTACAATGAGCAGTTCTTC.